The 18 T cell receptor beta chains below were found in one sample sequenced in a study of blood T cell repertoires in COVID-19. Some clones are missing from TCRdb's copy, which holds only in-frame ones; the method was immunoSEQ multiplex PCR. The sample has over 25,000 clones; roughly 88% are singletons. The sequenced sample was peripheral blood. Receptors were obtained from a man between 70 and 80 years old with active or convalescent COVID-19.

The J gene is TRBJ1-2, the V gene TRBV27; D unclear. V lost 6 bases and J lost 7, with 6 bases in between. CDR1 is MNHEY and CDR2 is SMNVEV in the germline V gene (reference sequence). This CDR3 has 10 residues. The CDR3 here is CASRVSGYTF. DNA for the CDR3: TGTGCCAGCAGGGTCAGTGGCTACACCTTC.

The J gene is TRBJ2-7, the V gene TRBV4-1, with 7 nucleotides matching TRBD2. V was clipped by 5 bases and J by 6 bases; unmatched bases: 7. Per germline, CDR1 MGHRA and CDR2 YSYEKL. The CDR3 contains 13 residues. The CDR3 DNA follows: TGCGCCAGCAGCGTTGTGGGAGGGCCCGAGCAGTACTTC. Translation: CASSVVGGPEQYF.

The rearrangement links TRBV19 to TRBJ2-5, with D possibly TRBD2 on 6 matching bases. CDR3 size: 13 residues. Germline CDR1 LNHDA, CDR2 SQIVND (reference sequence). V lost 8 bases, J lost 4 bases, and 14 bases lay in between. In DNA, the CDR3 is TGTGCCAGTTATGGGGGGAGGAGAGAGACCCAGTACTTC. Translated, it gives CASYGGRRETQYF.

The V call is TRBV9, the J call TRBJ2-3; 11 nucleotides match TRBD2. This CDR3 contains 17 residues. J lost 2 bases, V lost 0 bases, and 5 bases had no gene match. Germline CDR1 is SGDLS and CDR2 is YYNGEE. The CDR3 spells CASSVGTSGSLTDTQYF. The CDR3 DNA follows: TGTGCCAGCAGCGTAGGAACTAGCGGGAGCCTCACAGATACGCAGTATTTT.

V and J are TRBV7-8 and TRBJ2-1; tentative D call: TRBD2 (5 bases). V dropped 5 bases and J dropped 8 bases, with 13 bases sitting between them. Germline loops: CDR1 SGHVS, CDR2 FQNEAQ. The CDR3 runs to 13 residues. CDR3 DNA: TGTGCCAGCAGCCCCGCTAGCAGCTATGAGCAGTTCTTC. This encodes CASSPASSYEQFF.

The chain joins TRBV19 to TRBJ1-1; 12 positions agree with TRBD1. The V gene end was trimmed by 5 bases and the J gene end by 5 bases; junction bases not matched to a gene: 15. From germline, CDR1 is LNHDA and CDR2 SQIVND (reference sequence). This CDR3 comprises 18 residues. CDR3 amino acids: CASSSTSGTGGRRTEAFF. The CDR3 DNA reads as TGTGCCAGTAGTTCGACCTCCGGGACAGGGGGCCGGAGGACTGAAGCTTTCTTT.

The rearrangement uses TRBV6-6 and TRBJ1-1; the D gene is possibly TRBD1 (5 bases). The CDR3 is 14 residues long. Per germline, CDR1 MNHNY and CDR2 SVGAGI (reference sequence). Trimming took 2 bases from V and 5 from J, leaving 12 bases between them. CDR3 sequence reads: CASSYPGGKTEAFF. DNA for the CDR3: TGTGCCAGCAGTTACCCGGGGGGGAAAACTGAAGCTTTCTTT.

This clone was found a few times. This chain joins TRBV29-1 and TRBJ1-1; D is perhaps TRBD1 (6 bases). V shed 4 bases and J shed 5 bases, with 11 bases lying between them. The CDR3 extends over 12 amino acids. The germline gives CDR1 SQVTM, CDR2 ANQGSEA. The CDR3 region is CSVAQGETEAFF. The CDR3 bases are TGCAGCGTTGCACAGGGAGAGACTGAAGCTTTCTTT. The whole variable domain, remainder taken from reference TRBV29-1 and TRBJ1-1, is SAVISQKPSRDICQRGTSLTIQCQVDSQVTMMFWYRQQPGQSLTLIATANQGSEATYESGFVIDKFPISRPNLTFSTLTVSNMSPEDSSIYLCSVAQGETEAFFGQGTRLTVV.

The chain is built from TRBV11-2 and TRBJ2-3; D is unresolved. The CDR3 runs 14 residues. The germline CDR1 and CDR2 sequences are SGHAT and FQNNGV. V was pared by 4 bases and J by 0 bases, with 8 bases between. The CDR3 DNA sequence: TGTGCCAGCAGCTCAGGCACGAGCACAGATACGCAGTATTTT. Translated, it gives CASSSGTSTDTQYF. Full variable domain (missing parts from reference TRBV11-2 and TRBJ2-3): EAGVAQSPRYKIIEKRQSVAFWCNPISGHATLYWYQQILGQGPKLLIQFQNNGVVDDSQLPKDRFSAERLKGVDSTLKIQPAKLEDSAVYLCASSSGTSTDTQYFGPGTRLTVL.

V is TRBV5-6 and J is TRBJ2-7, with 8 nucleotides matching TRBD1. The CDR3 consists of 14 residues. V trimming: 6 bases; J trimming: 0 bases; junction bases outside the gene matches: 5. In germline, CDR1 is SGHDT, CDR2 YYEEEE. CDR3 loop: CASKGQDFSYEQYF. For the CDR3, the DNA is TGTGCCAGCAAGGGACAGGATTTCTCCTACGAGCAGTACTTC.

The CDR3 coding sequence is TGTGCCACCAGTGATCCTCGGACAGGGGAATCACCCCTCCACTTT. Residues: CATSDPRTGESPLHF. The chain has TRBV24-1 and TRBJ1-6, with 9 bases matching TRBD1. The CDR3 extends over 15 amino acids. Unmatched junction bases numbered 6, after V lost 3 bases and J lost 10 bases. The V gene's germline CDR1 is KGHDR and CDR2 SFDVKD.

Only one count was recorded for this clone. The chain joins TRBV14 to TRBJ1-3; the D is unclear. Germline lookup yields CDR1 SGHDN and CDR2 FVKESK. The CDR3 is made up of 15 amino acids. V gave up 5 bases and J gave up 0 bases, with 11 bases separating them. The CDR3 sequence: CASSAQQDSGNTIYF. The CDR3 DNA sequence: TGTGCCAGCAGCGCGCAGCAGGACTCTGGAAACACCATATATTTT.

The chain recombines TRBV2 with TRBJ1-2; 8 nucleotides align to TRBD1. Trimming removed 6 bases from V and 7 bases from J; junction bases left unmatched: 13. CDR3 size: 15 residues. CDR1 is SNHLY and CDR2 is FYNNEI in the germline V gene. CDR3 bases: TGTGCCAGCAGGCCGTCGGTGACAGGGGCGGGTGGCTACACCTTC. Translated, it gives CASRPSVTGAGGYTF.

The rearrangement joins TRBV7-2 to TRBJ1-2; D gene ambiguous. Germline V gene lookup returns CDR1 SGHTA and CDR2 FQGNSA. The CDR3 extends over 13 amino acids. The V end was cut by 3 bases, the J end by 4 bases, with 9 bases between. The CDR3, as DNA: TGTGCCAGCAGCTTGGTAGAGCTCTATGGCTACACCTTC. This translates into CASSLVELYGYTF.

The V and J genes are TRBV4-1 and TRBJ1-2, with D possibly TRBD1 on 6 matching bases. Germline-derived CDR1 and CDR2 are MGHRA and YSYEKL. Trimming took off 3 bases at V and 8 bases at J, with 22 bases between the two ends. There are 16 residues in the CDR3. DNA for the CDR3: TGCGCCAGCAGCCACGCGGGAGGGGGGGCGCCGGGAGGCTACACCTTC. This encodes CASSHAGGGAPGGYTF.

The chain recombines TRBV30 with TRBJ1-4; D is possibly TRBD1 (5 bases). CDR1 and CDR2 (germline): GTSNPN, SVGIG (reference sequence). Trimming pared 4 bases from V and 1 base from J, leaving 13 bases between. The CDR3 has 15 amino acids. The CDR3 DNA follows: TGTGCCTGGAATCCGAGGGGACTAACTAATGAAAAACTGTTTTTT. Translated, it gives CAWNPRGLTNEKLFF.

The chain has TRBV4-1 and TRBJ1-5; D remains ambiguous. The length of the CDR3 is 15 residues. Germline lookup yields CDR1 MGHRA and CDR2 YSYEKL. V was clipped by 1 base and J by 2 bases, with 9 bases between them. This chain's CDR3 is CASSQGETRNQPQHF. The DNA for the CDR3 is TGCGCCAGCAGCCAAGGAGAAACTCGCAATCAGCCCCAGCATTTT.

This clone has just a few counts. The chain carries TRBV4-1 and TRBJ2-7, with D possibly being TRBD1 (6 bases). The CDR3 length is 14 residues. Looked up from germline, CDR1 is MGHRA and CDR2 is YSYEKL. V gave up 3 bases and J gave up 7 bases, with 16 bases separating them. This chain's CDR3 is CASSQSGQLKEQYF. Written as DNA, the CDR3 is TGCGCCAGCAGCCAGTCCGGACAGCTTAAGGAGCAGTACTTC.